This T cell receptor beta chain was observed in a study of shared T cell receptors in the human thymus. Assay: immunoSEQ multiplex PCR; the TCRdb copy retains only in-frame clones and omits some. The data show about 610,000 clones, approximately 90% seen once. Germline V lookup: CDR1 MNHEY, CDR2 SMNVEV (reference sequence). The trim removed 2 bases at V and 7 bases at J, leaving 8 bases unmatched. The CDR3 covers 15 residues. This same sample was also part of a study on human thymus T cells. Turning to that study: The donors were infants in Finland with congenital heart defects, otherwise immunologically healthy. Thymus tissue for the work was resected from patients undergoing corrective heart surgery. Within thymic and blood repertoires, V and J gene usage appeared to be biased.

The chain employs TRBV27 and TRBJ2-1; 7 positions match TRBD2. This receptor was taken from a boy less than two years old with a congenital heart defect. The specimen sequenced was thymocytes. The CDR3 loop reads CASSLGVTSRNEQFF. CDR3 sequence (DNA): TGTGCCAGCAGTTTAGGGGTGACTAGCAGGAATGAGCAGTTCTTC.